This T cell receptor beta chain was captured in a study of cytomegalovirus exposure and HLA in healthy donors. Germline V gene lookup returns CDR1 WSHSY and CDR2 SAAADI. This CDR3 region has 17 residues. J lost 3 bases, V lost 6 bases, and 11 bases had no gene match. With 60 Vbeta and 13 Jbeta primers, the PCR was carried out. The protocol was immunoSEQ multiplex PCR, while the TCRdb copy is restricted to in-frame clones and leaves out a portion. The sample has roughly 80,000 clones; roughly 70% are singletons. V usage is TRBV10-2 and J usage is TRBJ2-7; the match to TRBD2 covers 13 bases. The sample was PBMCs. The origin of this receptor is a man between 60 and 70 years old in good health and CMV-seropositive. The CDR3 is CASSKTSGRPPRYEQYF. DNA of the CDR3: TGCGCCAGCAGCAAGACTAGCGGGAGGCCCCCTCGCTACGAGCAGTACTTC.